The TCR beta chain described here comes from a study of cytotoxic CD8 clonotypes in ibrutinib-treated CLL. Comments on this clone: The antigen remains unidentified.

Notes on the study in general: Clonality correlated strongly with circulating CD8+ T cells and exceeded age-matched healthy donors at baseline. Once treatment began, public clonotypes, which were uncommon, contracted or stayed stable. Elevated clonality accompanied ibrutinib response, with a return toward baseline values at progression.

The germline V and J ends were trimmed by 2 bases and 7 bases, with 12 bases remaining between them. The CDR3 extends over 13 amino acids. The germline V gene encodes CDR1 SEHNR and CDR2 FQNEAQ (reference sequence). Deep sequencing aimed at 1 in 200,000 to 1 in 1 million T cells' resolution. The protocol was immunoSEQ multiplex PCR, while the TCRdb copy is restricted to in-frame clones and leaves out a portion. The table shows around 60,000 clones, with roughly 70% occurring only once. This chain links TRBV7-9 with TRBJ2-7, with D tentatively TRBD2 (6 bases). This TCR came from a human donor with chronic lymphocytic leukemia. Sequences were derived from PBMCs, sampled after 12 months of ibrutinib treatment. As DNA, the CDR3 is TGTGCCAGCAGCTTACCCACTAGCATTGAGCAGTACTTC. Translated: CASSLPTSIEQYF.